The 6 T cell receptor beta chains reported below all come from one sample, sequenced in a study of T cell changes during pregnancy in multiple sclerosis. The protocol was immunoSEQ multiplex PCR, while the TCRdb copy is restricted to in-frame clones and leaves out a portion. The sample includes 40,000 to 60,000 clones, roughly 92% of them seen just once. Sequenced here: CD4+ T cells from peripheral blood mononuclear cells, sampled in the third trimester of pregnancy. These receptors came from a female donor with multiple sclerosis, enrolled in a pregnancy study.

This clone was counted once. The genes are TRBV30 and TRBJ1-2, with D unclear. The germline CDR1 and CDR2 sequences are GTSNPN and SVGIG (reference sequence). Between the trimmed V and J ends, which lost 2 bases and 7 bases, there was a span of 11 bases. The CDR3 sequence is 12 residues long. CDR3 residues: CAWSPDRGGYTF. The CDR3 region has the DNA TGTGCCTGGAGTCCAGATCGAGGTGGCTACACCTTC.

The V gene is TRBV14, the J gene TRBJ1-2, with D tentatively TRBD1 (5 bases). Germline CDR1 reads SGHDN; CDR2 reads FVKESK. The CDR3 has 15 residues. Trimming shortened V by 0 bases and J by 4 bases, and 12 bases separated the two germline ends. CDR3: CASSQDGAGRYGYTF. The CDR3 bases are TGTGCCAGCAGCCAAGATGGGGCAGGGCGCTATGGCTACACCTTC.

The chain employs TRBV30 and TRBJ1-2; 7 bases are shared with TRBD1. The CDR3 contains 13 residues. Germline values: CDR1 GTSNPN, CDR2 SVGIG (reference sequence). J gave up 3 bases and V 8 bases, and 9 bases lay outside the gene matches. The CDR3 DNA reads TGTGCCAGTATACAGGGGAGTCACTATGGCTACACCTTC. This gives the protein CASIQGSHYGYTF.

V and J are TRBV5-1 and TRBJ2-3, with unresolved D. Germline V gene lookup returns CDR1 SGHRS and CDR2 YFSETQ. Trimming took 0 bases from V and 0 from J, leaving 11 bases between them. The length of the CDR3 is 16 residues. The CDR3 reads CASSLVSGRSTDTQYF. CDR3 nucleotides: TGCGCCAGCAGCTTGGTTTCTGGCAGAAGCACAGATACGCAGTATTTT.

This clone was observed once. The chain combines TRBV12-5 with TRBJ1-1; D call uncertain. The CDR3 extends over 13 amino acids. CDR1 is LGHNT and CDR2 is FRNRAP in the germline V gene. Trimming took off 5 bases at V and 3 bases at J, with 10 bases between the two ends. CDR3 residues: CASGTGGYTEAFF. The CDR3 region has the DNA TGTGCTAGTGGTACCGGAGGGTACACTGAAGCTTTCTTT.

The chain recombines TRBV7-9 with TRBJ2-3, with TRBD2 as a possible D gene (6 bases). This CDR3 has 16 amino acids. V was shortened by 5 bases and J by 0 bases, with 15 bases between the two germline ends. Germline V gene data show CDR1 as SEHNR and CDR2 as FQNEAQ (reference sequence). The CDR3 sequence: CASSILAEASTDTQYF. CDR3 nucleotides: TGTGCCAGCAGCATATTAGCGGAAGCTAGCACAGATACGCAGTATTTT.